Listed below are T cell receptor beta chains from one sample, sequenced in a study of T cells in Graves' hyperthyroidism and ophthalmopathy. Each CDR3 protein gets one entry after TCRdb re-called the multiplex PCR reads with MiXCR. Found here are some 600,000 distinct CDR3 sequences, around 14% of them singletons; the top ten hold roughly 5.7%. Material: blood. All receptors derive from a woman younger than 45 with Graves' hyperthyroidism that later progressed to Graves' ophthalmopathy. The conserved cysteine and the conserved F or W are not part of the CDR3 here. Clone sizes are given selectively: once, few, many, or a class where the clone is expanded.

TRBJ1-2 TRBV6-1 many ASSDRDRGNYGYT
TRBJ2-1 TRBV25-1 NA ANRGGESLYNEQF
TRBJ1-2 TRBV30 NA AWSPGQGKYGYT
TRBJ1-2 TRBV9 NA ASSVDSGVRSGYT
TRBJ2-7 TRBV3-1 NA ASSPSSGRGYEQY
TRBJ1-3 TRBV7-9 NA ASSLLTAGNTIY
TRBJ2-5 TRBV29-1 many SVQGARETQY
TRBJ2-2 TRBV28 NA ASSAPGQGFSGELF
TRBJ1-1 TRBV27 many ASSLMPKDTEAF
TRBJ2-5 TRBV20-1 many SAGPVGETQY
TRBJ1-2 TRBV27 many ASRTTGTGYGYT
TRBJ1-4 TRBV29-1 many SVGTELDEKLF
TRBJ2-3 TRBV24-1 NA ATREAGSTDTQY
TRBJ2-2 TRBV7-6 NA ASSSHRGPPGELF
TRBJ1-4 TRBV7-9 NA ASSSAGQGEEKLF
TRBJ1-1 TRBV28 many ASSLKGNEAF
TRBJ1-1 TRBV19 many ASTEGYMNTEAF
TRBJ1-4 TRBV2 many ASSGRATNEKLF